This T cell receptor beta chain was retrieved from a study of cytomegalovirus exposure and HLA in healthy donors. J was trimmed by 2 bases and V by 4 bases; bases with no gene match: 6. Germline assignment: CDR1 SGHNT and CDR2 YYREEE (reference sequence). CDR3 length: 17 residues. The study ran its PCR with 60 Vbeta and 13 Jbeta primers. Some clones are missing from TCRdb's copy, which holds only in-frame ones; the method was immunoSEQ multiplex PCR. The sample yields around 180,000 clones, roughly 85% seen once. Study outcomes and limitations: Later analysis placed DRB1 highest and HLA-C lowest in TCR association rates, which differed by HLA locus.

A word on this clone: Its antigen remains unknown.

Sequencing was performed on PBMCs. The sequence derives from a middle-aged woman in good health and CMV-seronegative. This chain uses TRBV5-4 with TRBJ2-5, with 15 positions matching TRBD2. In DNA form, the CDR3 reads TGTGCCAGCAGCGACGGGACTAGCGGGGGGTTTCAAGAGACCCAGTACTTC. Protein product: CASSDGTSGGFQETQYF.